In its sample, the clone carrying this T cell receptor beta chain was seen many times. Its antigen is undetermined. This sample was included in a study of early T cells in non-severe SARS-CoV-2 infection. Overall study: From unsorted whole blood, bulk RNA was sequenced, and the chains remained unpaired. Findings of the study overall: VDJdb-based annotation leaned toward anti-spike CD8 responses and missed private and CD4 specificities.

The ends were cut back, 1 base at V and 1 base at J, with 3 bases in the middle. Germline V gene lookup returns CDR1 SEHNR and CDR2 FQNEAQ (reference sequence). This CDR3 is built from 13 residues. Unique molecular identifiers were added to individual cDNA molecules. TCRdb redid the calling of the 5' RACE reads with MiXCR, one entry per CDR3 protein. The sample carries tens of thousands of distinct CDR3 sequences, 9.5% to 15% recorded once. Sequencing was carried out using whole blood. The sequence derives from an adult who was a healthcare worker with PCR-confirmed SARS-CoV-2 infection or an uninfected control (not recorded which). The rearrangement links TRBV7-9 to TRBJ2-3, with D unresolved. Here the CDR3 reads CASSLEGTDTQYF. The CDR3 DNA sequence: TGTGCCAGCAGCTTAGAGGGCACAGATACGCAGTATTTT.